The sample holds many counts of the clone carrying this TCR beta chain. The antigen is unknown. With listed TCR primers and previously described methods, bulk TCR libraries were prepared. From the PCR reads, TCRdb called clonotypes with MiXCR, one entry per CDR3 protein. The table includes 97,000 or so distinct CDR3 sequences, around 24% detected once. Using a CD8+CD4-CCR7+CD45RA+ phenotype, naive CD8 T cells were sorted. The sample comes from a study of molecular identifiers for immune sequencing clone quantification. The CDR3 is 14 residues long. The V and J ends lost 1 base and 11 bases, in that order; junction bases with no gene match: 6. The germline CDR1 and CDR2 sequences are SGHTA and FQGTGA. Whole-study findings and limits: Over 99% of effector molecules, yet under 1% of naive-cell molecules, were held by clones above 20 RNA copies.

This TCR came from a human donor in good health. Some libraries in this study had Jurkat cell RNA spiked in. V is TRBV7-3 and J is TRBJ1-5; 9 bases line up with TRBD1. The specimen was naive CD8+ T cells from blood, with Jurkat cell RNA spiked in. The subset here: FACS-sorted CD8+CD4-CCR7+CD45RA+ naive T cells. The CDR3 sequence is CASSLRQGEKAQHF. The CDR3 region has the DNA TGTGCCAGCAGCTTAAGACAGGGGGAGAAGGCCCAGCATTTT. Drawing the rest from reference TRBV7-3 and TRBJ1-5, the complete variable domain is GAGVSQTPSNKVTEKGKYVELRCDPISGHTALYWYRQSLGQGPEFLIYFQGTGAADDSGLPNDRFFAVRPEGSVSTLKIQRTERGDSAVYLCASSLRQGEKAQHFGDGTRLSIL.